One and the same sample provided the 30 T cell receptor beta chains below, sequenced in a study of blood T cells in healthy people across ages. A J-beta primer mix and a sample-barcoded 5' primer were used in a second PCR of roughly 6 to 12 cycles. TCRdb reprocessed the 5' RACE reads via MiXCR and lists one record per CDR3 protein. The sample carries around 990,000 distinct CDR3 sequences, more than 30% recorded once. The sample consisted of blood. These TCRs come from a man younger than 30 in good health.

Of note for this clonotype: Just one base apart from a much larger clone, this may be a read error. This rearrangement joins TRBV4-1 to TRBJ2-1; D is possibly TRBD1 or TRBD2 (7 bases each). This CDR3 is built from 15 residues. CDR1 MGHRA and CDR2 YSYEKL come from the germline V gene. The ends were cut back, 0 bases at V and 9 bases at J, with 15 bases in the middle. CDR3 in DNA: TGCGCCAGCAGCCAAGATTGGCAGGGGGGGACTGAGCAGTTCTTC. Its translation: CASSQDWQGGTEQFF.

The V and J genes are TRBV6-1 and TRBJ2-7, with a possible D match to TRBD1 (5 bases). Germline V CDR1 and CDR2: MNHNS, SASEGT. The V gene lost 6 bases and the J gene lost 2 bases, with 17 bases spanning the gap. The CDR3 has 15 amino acids. The CDR3 sequence: CASRPTASPTYEQYF. CDR3 DNA: TGTGCCAGCAGACCGACAGCCTCTCCTACCTACGAGCAGTACTTC.

The gene calls are TRBV6-6 and TRBJ2-7; the D is unclear. The V gene lost 0 bases and the J gene lost 4 bases, with 7 bases spanning the gap. This CDR3 is 13 amino acids long. Germline-derived CDR1 and CDR2 are MNHNY and SVGAGI (reference sequence). The CDR3 DNA follows: TGTGCCAGCAGTTACTCGGGTCAATACGAGCAGTACTTC. It specifies CASSYSGQYEQYF.

J is TRBJ2-3 and V is TRBV30; 7 positions agree with TRBD1. Germline CDR1 is GTSNPN and CDR2 is SVGIG (reference sequence). The CDR3 spans 14 residues. The junction had 8 bases not matched to a gene; V was cut back by 4 bases and J by 4 bases. The CDR3 DNA is TGTGCCTGGAATTGGGGACAGACCCCAGATACGCAGTATTTT. Protein: CAWNWGQTPDTQYF. The full variable domain, completed using reference TRBV30 and TRBJ2-3, is SQTIHQWPATLVQPVGSPLSLECTVEGTSNPNLYWYRQAAGRGLQLLFYSVGIGQISSEVPQNLSASRPQDRQFILSSKKLLLSDSGFYLCAWNWGQTPDTQYFGPGTRLTVL.

Comment on this clonotype: At one end the junction does not follow the germline gene, possibly because of a read error. This chain joins TRBV20-1 and TRBJ2-2; D perhaps matches TRBD2 (5 bases). The CDR3 covers 13 residues. Germline assignment: CDR1 DFQATT and CDR2 SNEGSKA (reference sequence). The CDR3 DNA sequence: TGCAGTGCTGTGAGGGTCGACACCGGGGTGCTGTTTTTT. Translated: CSAVRVDTGVLFF.

There are a few counts of this clonotype. The V and J genes are TRBV20-1 and TRBJ2-2, with 8 bases aligning to TRBD1. Losses at the gene ends were 1 base for V and 2 bases for J; bases not matched to a gene: 6. The CDR3 sequence is 16 residues long. Germline CDR1 and CDR2: DFQATT and SNEGSKA (reference sequence). CDR3 in amino acids: CSARVKGQDNTGELFF. DNA of the CDR3: TGCAGTGCTAGAGTGAAGGGACAGGATAACACCGGGGAGCTGTTTTTT.

This clonotype has only a few counts. The chain carries TRBV9 and TRBJ1-2; no reliable D call. The ends were cut back, 3 bases at V and 10 bases at J, with 7 bases in the middle. Germline CDR1 is SGDLS and CDR2 is YYNGEE. The CDR3 is 10 residues long. CDR3 bases: TGTGCCAGCAGCGCAGACTCCTACACCTTC. Its translation: CASSADSYTF.

This clonotype was counted between two and nine times. The chain has TRBV15 and TRBJ1-1; the D gene is possibly TRBD1 (6 bases). Germline assignment: CDR1 LNHNV and CDR2 YYDKDF (reference sequence). V lost 0 bases to trimming and J lost 6 bases, with 11 bases between them. The CDR3 consists of 14 residues. The CDR3 loop is CATSRDNGGPEAFF. In nucleotides, the CDR3 is TGTGCCACCAGCAGAGATAACGGGGGCCCTGAAGCTTTCTTT.

The DNA for the CDR3 is TGTGCCAGCACCCGGACCCAAACAGATACGCAGTATTTT. Translated: CASTRTQTDTQYF. This chain connects TRBV12-3 or TRBV12-4 to TRBJ2-3; D not certain. This CDR3 has 13 amino acids. With 7 bases removed from V and 3 bases from J, the gap between germline ends came to 11 bases.

The chain joins TRBV18 to TRBJ1-1, with 7 bases identical to TRBD1. CDR3 size: 14 residues. The germline V gene has CDR1 KGHSH and CDR2 LQKENI. The V gene end was trimmed by 3 bases and the J gene end by 7 bases; junction bases not matched to a gene: 8. This CDR3 is CASSPGQAIHEAFF. The CDR3 coding sequence is TGTGCCAGCTCACCTGGACAGGCAATTCATGAAGCTTTCTTT. Complete variable domain (other parts from reference TRBV18 and TRBJ1-1): NAGVMQNPRHLVRRRGQEARLRCSPMKGHSHVYWYRQLPEEGLKFMVYLQKENIIDESGMPKERFSAEFPKEGPSILRIQQVVRGDSAAYFCASSPGQAIHEAFFGQGTRLTVV.

Concerning this clonotype itself: With a much larger clone just one base away, this may be a read error. The gene calls are TRBV7-9 and TRBJ1-4; the D is unclear. Germline V gene sequence: CDR1 SEHNR, CDR2 FQNEAQ (reference sequence). The length of the CDR3 is 14 residues. Written as DNA, the CDR3 is TGTACCAGCAGCTTAGTACAGAGTAATGAAAAACTGTTTTTT. It specifies CTSSLVQSNEKLFF.

This chain links TRBV7-2 with TRBJ1-4; no firm D call. CDR1 and CDR2 from the germline V gene are SGHTA and FQGNSA. The CDR3 covers 14 residues. The V end lost 0 bases, the J end lost 5 bases, and 7 bases lay between the germline ends. The CDR3 sequence is CASSLAGENEKLFF. Written as DNA, the CDR3 is TGTGCCAGCAGCTTAGCGGGCGAAAATGAAAAACTGTTTTTT. Using reference TRBV7-2 and TRBJ1-4 for the parts outside the CDR3, the full variable domain is GAGVSQSPSNKVTEKGKDVELRCDPISGHTALYWYRQSLGQGLEFLIYFQGNSAPDKSGLPSDRFSAERTGGSVSTLTIQRTQQEDSAVYLCASSLAGENEKLFFGSGTQLSVL.

V gene TRBV12-3 or TRBV12-4 combines with J gene TRBJ2-3; 13 bases fit TRBD2. V lost 3 bases and J lost 5; bases outside the gene matches: 2. This CDR3 is 15 amino acids long. The CDR3 coding sequence is TGTGCCAGCAGTTTCGGGACTAGCGGGGTAGATACGCAGTATTTT. It codes for CASSFGTSGVDTQYF.

Concerning this clonotype itself: A junction boundary mismatches the germline segment, possibly from a read error. V usage is TRBV9 and J usage is TRBJ2-5; TRBD1 aligns across 10 bases. This CDR3 has 15 amino acids. Germline V gene lookup returns CDR1 SGDLS and CDR2 YYNGEE. CDR3 sequence (DNA): TGTGCCTGCAGCGCGTATGGGACAGGGGATGGGACCCAGTACTTC. Protein product: CACSAYGTGDGTQYF.

In its sample, this clonotype was seen many times. The rearrangement uses TRBV10-3 and TRBJ2-3; TRBD1 matches at 7 bases. V shed 4 bases, J shed 6 bases, and the junction held 10 bases outside the gene matches. Germline CDR1 and CDR2: ENHRY and SYGVKD. This CDR3 spans 15 amino acids. Written as DNA, the CDR3 is TGTGCCATCAGTGGGCTAACAGGGGCAAGGGATACGCAGTATTTT. Protein: CAISGLTGARDTQYF.

In its sample, this clonotype was seen many times. The chain employs TRBV20-1 and TRBJ1-1; D gene unclear. The V gene's germline CDR1 is DFQATT and CDR2 SNEGSKA (reference sequence). Trimming cost V 0 bases and J 11 bases, with 10 bases left between them. This CDR3 is 11 amino acids long. The CDR3 region is CSARERCGAFF. The DNA for the CDR3 is TGCAGTGCTAGAGAACGTTGTGGCGCTTTCTTT.

The sample holds many counts of this clonotype. The gene calls are TRBV20-1 and TRBJ1-2, with 8 bases matching TRBD1. The germline V gene has CDR1 DFQATT and CDR2 SNEGSKA (reference sequence). CDR3 size: 14 residues. The trim removed 0 bases at V and 4 bases at J, leaving 4 bases unmatched. As DNA, the CDR3 is TGCAGTGCTAGAGATGGTACAGGGGGCTATGGCTACACCTTC. Translating gives CSARDGTGGYGYTF.

A remark on this clonotype: At one boundary the junction diverges from the germline segment, which might be a read error. The chain recombines TRBV4-3 with TRBJ2-5; maybe TRBD2 (5 bases). The germline V gene has CDR1 LGHNA and CDR2 YSLEER. This CDR3 is 13 amino acids long. The CDR3 coding sequence is TGCGCCGGCAGCCGAGAAGGGTTGGAGGAGCAGTACTTC. This encodes CAGSREGLEEQYF.

This chain uses TRBV7-2 with TRBJ2-1; 12 bases fit TRBD2. In germline, CDR1 is SGHTA, CDR2 FQGNSA. Trimming took 1 base from V and 4 from J; bases not matched to a gene: 2. The CDR3 is 16 residues long. CDR3 bases: TGTGCCAGCAGCTTAGTGACTAGCGGGAGATACAATGAGCAGTTCTTC. Its translation: CASSLVTSGRYNEQFF. The variable domain in full, with the rest retrieved from reference TRBV7-2 and TRBJ2-1, is GAGVSQSPSNKVTEKGKDVELRCDPISGHTALYWYRQSLGQGLEFLIYFQGNSAPDKSGLPSDRFSAERTGGSVSTLTIQRTQQEDSAVYLCASSLVTSGRYNEQFFGPGTRLTVL.

The gene calls are TRBV20-1 and TRBJ2-5; D may correspond to TRBD1 or TRBD2 (6 bases each). This CDR3 has 12 residues. Germline V gene sequence: CDR1 DFQATT, CDR2 SNEGSKA (reference sequence). Trimming took off 6 bases at V and 11 bases at J, with 19 bases between the two ends. The CDR3 is CSANPGTREQYF. CDR3 DNA sequence: TGCAGTGCGAATCCCGGGACACGGGAGCAGTACTTC.

The sample holds a few counts of this clonotype. The chain links TRBV2 to TRBJ1-1; D ambiguous. Germline values: CDR1 SNHLY, CDR2 FYNNEI. V was pared by 2 bases and J by 11 bases, with 9 bases between. This CDR3 spans 11 amino acids. CDR3 sequence reads: CASSERGPAFF. The CDR3, as DNA: TGTGCCAGCAGTGAACGGGGTCCCGCTTTCTTT. Based on the CDR3 plus reference TRBV2 and TRBJ1-1, the full variable domain is EPEVTQTPSHQVTQMGQEVILRCVPISNHLYFYWYRQILGQKVEFLVSFYNNEISEKSEIFDDQFSVERPDGSNFTLKIRSTKLEDSAMYFCASSERGPAFFGQGTRLTVV.

This clonotype has a single count. The chain combines TRBV20-1 with TRBJ1-1; D is undetermined. Trimming pared 6 bases from V and 3 bases from J, leaving 17 bases between. The CDR3 runs to 14 residues. The germline V gene encodes CDR1 DFQATT and CDR2 SNEGSKA (reference sequence). CDR3 sequence reads: CSAKSGRSDTEAFF. DNA of the CDR3: TGCAGTGCCAAGTCCGGGAGGTCAGACACTGAAGCTTTCTTT.

This clonotype was counted a few times. The rearrangement uses TRBV7-9 and TRBJ1-1; a weak D match, TRBD1 (6 bases). V lost 5 bases, J lost 4 bases, and 14 bases lay in between. The CDR3 loop spans 14 amino acids. Germline-derived CDR1 and CDR2 are SEHNR and FQNEAQ (reference sequence). The CDR3 nucleotides are TGTGCCAGCAGCCCTAAACAGGGAAGCACTGAAGCTTTCTTT. This codes for CASSPKQGSTEAFF.

The chain recombines TRBV27 with TRBJ1-5; no firm D call. Germline V gene sequence: CDR1 MNHEY, CDR2 SMNVEV (reference sequence). Between the trimmed V and J ends, which lost 6 bases and 7 bases, there was a span of 13 bases. CDR3 size: 13 residues. CDR3 in DNA: TGTGCCAGCAGCCGGACGCCGGTGCAGCCCCAGCATTTT. It codes for CASSRTPVQPQHF.

Turning to this clonotype: A read error may explain this, as a much larger clone is one base away. V is TRBV4-2 and J is TRBJ2-1, with D possibly matching TRBD2 (6 bases). The CDR3 consists of 17 residues. From germline, CDR1 is LGHNA and CDR2 YNFKEQ. The CDR3 region has the DNA TGTGCCAGCAGCCAAAGACTAGGCCTAGCTGACATCAATGAGCAGTGCTTC. Its protein product is CASSQRLGLADINEQCF.

This clonotype occurred once. The V and J genes are TRBV20-1 and TRBJ1-2; TRBD1 is a possible D gene (6 bases). Per the germline V gene, CDR1 is DFQATT and CDR2 is SNEGSKA (reference sequence). The CDR3 sequence is 13 residues long. The germline V and J ends were trimmed by 1 base and 8 bases, with 14 bases remaining between them. The CDR3: CSARGRGAEGYTF. Written as DNA, the CDR3 is TGCAGTGCTAGAGGGCGGGGGGCGGAGGGCTACACCTTC.

This clonotype was counted only a few times. V and J are TRBV6-5 and TRBJ2-5; 12 bases are shared with TRBD2. The CDR3 has 16 amino acids. Trimming removed 0 bases from V and 1 base from J; junction bases left unmatched: 0. The germline V gene encodes CDR1 MNHEY and CDR2 SVGAGI. The CDR3 region is CASSYSTSGGQETQYF. CDR3 in DNA: TGTGCCAGCAGTTACTCGACTAGCGGGGGCCAAGAGACCCAGTACTTC.

This clonotype was seen a handful of times. J is TRBJ2-5 and V is TRBV10-3; tentative D call: TRBD2 (6 bases). The CDR3 has 15 residues. Germline-derived CDR1 and CDR2 are ENHRY and SYGVKD. Trimming took 0 bases from V and 5 from J, leaving 13 bases between them. The DNA for the CDR3 is TGTGCCATCAGTGAGTCAGGGCGGGGTACGGAGACCCAGTACTTC. Its protein product is CAISESGRGTETQYF.

A remark on this clonotype: One end of the junction is discordant with germline, which a read error may explain. CDR3 sequence: CASTNEGLGADTRYF. CDR3 coding DNA: TGTGCCAGCACGAACGAGGGACTAGGGGCAGATACGCGGTATTTT. The chain joins TRBV27 to TRBJ2-3; TRBD2 matches at 8 bases. The CDR3 contains 15 residues. Germline CDR1 reads MNHEY; CDR2 reads SMNVEV (reference sequence).

The table lists this clonotype with a count of one. This chain joins TRBV6-5 and TRBJ1-2, with 7 nucleotides matching TRBD1. The V segment lost 4 bases and the J segment 7 bases; nucleotides outside the gene matches: 15. Germline CDR1 is MNHEY and CDR2 is SVGAGI. The CDR3 is made up of 16 amino acids. For the CDR3, the DNA is TGTGCCAGCAGTTCTAGATCAGGGGGAGGTGGTGGTGGCTACACCTTC. Amino acid sequence: CASSSRSGGGGGGYTF.